Sequencing of this TCR beta chain was carried out in a study of T cell changes during pregnancy in multiple sclerosis. Germline CDR1 and CDR2: SGHVS and FNYEAQ. The CDR3 length is 17 residues. The J segment lost 4 bases and the V segment lost 0 bases, leaving 8 bases of the junction unmatched. Sequencing used immunoSEQ multiplex PCR; TCRdb keeps in-frame clones, though not all of them. The profile shows 73,000 or so clones, almost 90% of them singletons. The chain links TRBV7-6 to TRBJ2-7; the match to TRBD2 covers 11 bases. The sequencing here drew on peripheral blood, taken after pregnancy. The TCR sequence derives from a female donor in good health, enrolled as a control in a pregnancy study. CDR3 protein: CASSLASGRAGLYEQYF. DNA for the CDR3: TGTGCCAGCAGCTTAGCTAGCGGGAGGGCCGGGTTATACGAGCAGTACTTC.